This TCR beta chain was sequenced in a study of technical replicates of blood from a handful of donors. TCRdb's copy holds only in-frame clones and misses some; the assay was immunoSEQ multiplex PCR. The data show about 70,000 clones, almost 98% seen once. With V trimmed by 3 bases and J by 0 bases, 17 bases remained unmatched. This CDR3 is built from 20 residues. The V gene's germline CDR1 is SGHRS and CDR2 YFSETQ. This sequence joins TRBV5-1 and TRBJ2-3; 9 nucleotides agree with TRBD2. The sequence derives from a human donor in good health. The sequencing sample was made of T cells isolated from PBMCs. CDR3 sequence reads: CASSSVYVGGGAYSTDTQYF. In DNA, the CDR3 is TGCGCCAGCAGCTCCGTTTATGTGGGCGGGGGGGCCTATAGCACAGATACGCAGTATTTT.